The rows below give T cell receptor beta chains drawn from one sample of a study of T cells in narcolepsy. Some clones are missing from TCRdb's copy, which holds only in-frame ones; the method was immunoSEQ multiplex PCR. The table lists 25,000 to 30,000 clones, approximately 77% of them singletons. The specimen sequenced was memory (CD45RA-) CD4+ T cells from blood. Every receptor here comes from a human donor in good health. Each CDR3 is given without its conserved first and last residue. Fields, in order: CDR3 length, V gene, D gene, CDR3 protein. D genes are given only for firm matches.

length: 15
V: TRBV4-1
D: NA
CDR3: ASSHLRASRRAAPLH

length: 11
V: TRBV29-1
D: NA
CDR3: SVSLAVADTQY

length: 11
V: TRBV27
D: NA
CDR3: ASSLVLTDTQY

length: 11
V: TRBV10-3
D: TRBD1
CDR3: AIRPDRDYGYT

length: 13
V: TRBV5-1
D: NA
CDR3: ASSLAGQVSDTQY

length: 12
V: TRBV6-1
D: NA
CDR3: ASSSHTFTGELF

length: 13
V: TRBV11-2
D: NA
CDR3: ASSLGGEKAETQY

length: 15
V: TRBV27
D: NA
CDR3: ASSLSRQGIYNSPLH

length: 15
V: TRBV9
D: NA
CDR3: ASSPRTDPGPGNTIY

length: 12
V: TRBV9
D: TRBD1
CDR3: ASSVTGYGETQY

length: 14
V: TRBV5-1
D: NA
CDR3: ASSLGRDWFAGELF

length: 13
V: TRBV7-9
D: TRBD1
CDR3: ASHNLQGGDTEAF

length: 14
V: TRBV6-5
D: NA
CDR3: ASSYIQFSQTGELF

length: 11
V: TRBV19
D: NA
CDR3: ASSSPPYNEQF

length: 12
V: TRBV6-6
D: NA
CDR3: ASQTGIRNQPQH

length: 12
V: TRBV28
D: TRBD1
CDR3: ASRKQGGDEKLF

length: 14
V: TRBV14
D: NA
CDR3: ASSPAPGPPLKTIY

length: 16
V: TRBV11-3
D: NA
CDR3: ASSPPSDGPRHNSPLH

length: 11
V: TRBV29-1
D: TRBD2
CDR3: SVDGGGVSTQY

length: 11
V: TRBV6-5
D: NA
CDR3: ASSQQGNQPQH

length: 12
V: TRBV7-2
D: TRBD1
CDR3: ASSLTGPRSEAF

length: 12
V: TRBV29-1
D: TRBD2
CDR3: SVALAGVTDTQY

length: 11
V: TRBV30
D: NA
CDR3: AWQDNRDSPLH

length: 12
V: TRBV19
D: NA
CDR3: ASNHRVANTEAF

length: 13
V: TRBV11-2
D: TRBD1
CDR3: ASSGHRGAGNTIY

length: 10
V: TRBV6-5
D: TRBD1
CDR3: ASRRTGTEAF

length: 10
V: TRBV7-2
D: NA
CDR3: ASSFGKNIQY

length: 13
V: TRBV11-2
D: NA
CDR3: ASSADGSSGNTIY

length: 10
V: TRBV9
D: NA
CDR3: ASSASVHEQF

length: 16
V: TRBV28
D: TRBD2
CDR3: ASSGTSGRGYNTGELF

length: 12
V: TRBV19
D: NA
CDR3: ASSIWQPGEKLF

length: 16
V: TRBV5-1
D: NA
CDR3: ASSPVVGRGANTGELF

length: 13
V: TRBV13
D: TRBD1
CDR3: ASSKGQGGSYEQY

length: 10
V: TRBV27
D: NA
CDR3: ASSSGYLPLH

length: 13
V: TRBV27
D: TRBD1
CDR3: ASSGTGVADTEAF

length: 12
V: TRBV10-3
D: NA
CDR3: AIRGEGAGYEQY

length: 12
V: TRBV7-2
D: TRBD1
CDR3: ASRSWDSGKTQY

length: 11
V: TRBV5-8
D: NA
CDR3: ASSLSGSDGYT

length: 10
V: TRBV28
D: TRBD1
CDR3: ASSLTGVGYT

length: 12
V: TRBV5-1
D: NA
CDR3: ASSLESPSYEQY

length: 12
V: TRBV18
D: NA
CDR3: ASSPAGSSNEQF

length: 14
V: TRBV7-7
D: TRBD2
CDR3: ASSPPPGRGDETQY

length: 16
V: TRBV19
D: TRBD1
CDR3: ASSRTGTGGAKVYEQY

length: 11
V: TRBV7-9
D: NA
CDR3: ASTWGSSNEQF

length: 12
V: TRBV7-2
D: TRBD1
CDR3: ASSRDRREETQY

length: 14
V: TRBV6-1
D: TRBD1
CDR3: ASSANRGQERETQY

length: 9
V: TRBV27
D: NA
CDR3: ASSLLNEQY

length: 16
V: TRBV7-9
D: TRBD1
CDR3: ASSLVLGQASSYNEQF

length: 15
V: TRBV19
D: TRBD1
CDR3: ASSTQGRSTGAYEQY

length: 10
V: TRBV4-2
D: NA
CDR3: ASSRGGWELF

length: 12
V: TRBV18
D: NA
CDR3: ASSLGTENTEAF

length: 15
V: TRBV4-3
D: NA
CDR3: ASSQYPPPAIQETQY